This is a list of T cell receptor beta chains from one sample in a study of T-cell reconstitution after alpha-beta-depleted transplantation in children. Using its own MiXCR run on the PCR reads, TCRdb lists one record per CDR3 protein. In the table there are 400,000 to 500,000 distinct CDR3 sequences, roughly 10% of which are singletons. The sample was PBMCs from the stem cell graft donor, taken from the stem cell graft. The receptors shown here come from a human donor who donated a stem cell graft to a child with acute myeloid leukemia. Both conserved end residues are part of each CDR3. A D gene is named only where the DNA matches it firmly. Clone size, where shown, is once, few, many, or a class for clones that have expanded.

cdr3_length	j_call	d_call	clone_size	v_call	cdr3_aa	cdr3_nt
13	TRBJ2-7	-	few	TRBV20-1	CSASPGPNYEQYF	TGCAGTGCTTCGCCGGGACCGAATTACGAGCAGTACTTC
17	TRBJ2-6	-	many	TRBV5-1	CASSLGQLNSGANVLTF	TGCGCCAGCAGCTTGGGACAGCTGAACTCTGGGGCCAACGTCCTGACTTTC
15	TRBJ2-7	-	few	TRBV6-2/TRBV6-3	CASSYSRVVSYEQYF	TGTGCCAGCAGTTACAGCAGGGTGGTCTCCTACGAGCAGTACTTC
11	TRBJ2-5	-	-	TRBV7-2	CASSQSVTQYF	TGTGCCAGCAGCCAAAGTGTGACCCAGTACTTC
17	TRBJ1-2	-	-	TRBV4-3	CASSQDIRNGGGYGYTF	TGCGCCAGCAGCCAAGATATTCGAAACGGGGGTGGCTATGGCTACACCTTC
15	TRBJ2-1	-	many	TRBV12-3/TRBV12-4	CASSLAFGRGNEQFF	TGTGCCAGCAGTTTAGCGTTCGGACGGGGGAATGAGCAGTTCTTC
14	TRBJ2-1	TRBD2	few	TRBV5-1	CASSLFSGGNEQFF	TGCGCCAGCTCTTTATTTAGCGGGGGCAATGAGCAGTTCTTC
16	TRBJ2-7	-	-	TRBV7-8	CASSLRAGRQLYEQYF	TGTGCCAGCAGCTTACGGGCCGGGCGCCAGCTCTACGAGCAGTACTTC
14	TRBJ2-2	-	few	TRBV12-3/TRBV12-4	CASSQYTNTGELFF	TGTGCCAGCAGTCAATACACGAACACCGGGGAGCTGTTTTTT
11	TRBJ1-5	-	many	TRBV29-1	CSVPSPSPQHF	TGCAGCGTTCCCAGCCCTAGCCCCCAGCATTTT
17	TRBJ2-1	-	few	TRBV5-1	CASSLRATGTRWNEQFF	TGCGCCAGCAGCCTGAGGGCTACCGGGACAAGATGGAATGAGCAGTTCTTC
10	TRBJ2-5	-	many	TRBV29-1	CSVQEETQYF	TGCAGCGTTCAGGAAGAGACCCAGTACTTC
14	TRBJ2-3	-	-	TRBV10-3	CATEDSLGTDTQYF	TGTGCCACCGAGGACAGCCTCGGCACAGATACGCAGTATTTT
17	TRBJ2-3	TRBD2	-	TRBV5-1	CASSLAGTSGGADTQYF	TGCGCCAGCAGCTTGGCCGGGACTAGCGGGGGGGCCGATACGCAGTATTTT
15	TRBJ1-5	TRBD1	many	TRBV6-1	CASKAPGQGDQPQHF	TGTGCCAGCAAAGCCCCGGGACAGGGGGACCAGCCCCAGCATTTT
14	TRBJ2-1	-	few	TRBV6-5	CASSYAVSYNEQFF	TGTGCCAGCAGTTACGCGGTCTCCTACAATGAGCAGTTCTTC
15	TRBJ2-5	TRBD2	many	TRBV7-6	CASSVFTSVQETQYF	TGTGCCAGCAGCGTGTTCACTAGCGTCCAAGAGACCCAGTACTTC
14	TRBJ2-3	-	many	TRBV7-6	CASSLYGGTDTQYF	TGTGCCAGCAGCTTATACGGGGGCACAGATACGCAGTATTTT
13	TRBJ1-5	-	-	TRBV7-2	CASSLDTSQPQHF	TGTGCCAGCAGCCTCGATACCAGCCAGCCCCAGCATTTT
15	TRBJ2-3	-	many	TRBV20-1	CSARDLGGGVDTQYF	TGCAGTGCTAGAGATTTGGGGGGAGGTGTAGATACGCAGTATTTT
12	TRBJ2-3	-	few	TRBV7-2	CASSPFSDTQYF	TGTGCCAGCAGCCCGTTTTCAGATACGCAGTATTTT
14	TRBJ2-5	-	few	TRBV7-8	CASSLGTIQETQYF	TGTGCCAGCAGCTTAGGGACCATACAAGAGACCCAGTACTTC
15	TRBJ2-3	TRBD2	many	TRBV5-1	CASSFRGLAADTQYF	TGCGCCAGCAGCTTCCGCGGACTAGCGGCCGATACGCAGTATTTT
13	TRBJ2-5	TRBD1	many	TRBV20-1	CSARGQLQGAQYF	TGCAGTGCTAGGGGACAGCTACAAGGGGCCCAGTACTTC
12	TRBJ2-1	-	few	TRBV5-1	CASSFDQNEQFF	TGCGCCAGCAGTTTCGACCAAAATGAGCAGTTCTTC
19	TRBJ2-1	TRBD2	-	TRBV20-1	CSAREGGLSGFSPHNEQFF	TGCAGTGCTAGAGAGGGGGGACTATCAGGTTTTTCCCCACACAATGAGCAGTTCTTC
19	TRBJ1-6	-	-	TRBV20-1	CSARDPPKLFGNYNSPLHF	TGCAGTGCTAGAGATCCACCTAAATTATTCGGGAACTATAATTCACCCCTCCACTTT
13	TRBJ2-7	-	few	TRBV11-2	CASSRLAPYEQYF	TGTGCCAGCAGCCGACTTGCCCCCTACGAGCAGTACTTC
15	TRBJ2-2	TRBD2	many	TRBV9	CASSLTSGGPGELFF	TGTGCCAGCAGCTTGACTAGCGGGGGCCCCGGGGAGCTGTTTTTT
14	TRBJ2-7	-	many	TRBV12-3/TRBV12-4	CASSRPPGVDEQYF	TGTGCCAGCAGTCGTCCCCCTGGGGTCGACGAGCAGTACTTC
14	TRBJ1-1	-	-	TRBV20-1	CSARDLRSNTEAFF	TGCAGTGCTAGAGACCTTCGGTCGAACACTGAAGCTTTCTTT